A single sample is the source of the 15 T cell receptor beta chains below, sequenced in a study of CD8 T cells in Susac syndrome. RNA in amounts of about 0.5 to 1 ug was reverse transcribed with random hexamers. TCRdb processed the immunoSEQ multiplex PCR reads anew with MiXCR; each CDR3 protein has one entry. The repertoire has roughly 200,000 distinct CDR3 sequences, roughly 92% of them found once; the top ten carry approximately 0.098%. The sequencing input was CD4+ T cells from PBMCs. The receptors stem from a human donor in good health.

The J gene is TRBJ1-2, the V gene TRBV12-3 or TRBV12-4; D unresolved. The CDR3 consists of 13 residues. Trimming removed 6 bases from V and 2 bases from J, with 10 bases in between. The CDR3 nucleotides are TGTGCCAGCAGGGTGATGGACAACTATGGCTACACCTTC. It encodes CASRVMDNYGYTF.

CDR3 protein: CASSLGAGGGAMETQYF. CDR3 bases: TGCGCCAGCAGCTTGGGGGCTGGAGGGGGCGCAATGGAGACCCAGTACTTC. The V gene is TRBV5-1, the J gene TRBJ2-5, with D maybe TRBD1 (7 bases). Trimming cost V 0 bases and J 5 bases, with 20 bases left between them. The germline V gene encodes CDR1 SGHRS and CDR2 YFSETQ. This CDR3 spans 17 amino acids.

This rearrangement joins TRBV3-1 to TRBJ2-7, with a weak D call TRBD1 (6 bases). The germline V gene has CDR1 LGHDT and CDR2 YNNKEL (reference sequence). Trimming shortened V by 4 bases and J by 6 bases, and 13 bases separated the two germline ends. The CDR3 sequence is 13 residues long. The CDR3 nucleotides read TGTGCCAGCAGCCTCCAACAGGGAACCGAGCAGTACTTC. It codes for CASSLQQGTEQYF.

V usage is TRBV2 and J usage is TRBJ2-7; D is ambiguous. The CDR3 covers 14 residues. Trimming removed 1 base from V and 4 bases from J, with 11 bases in between. The V gene's germline CDR1 is SNHLY and CDR2 FYNNEI. This CDR3 is CASSEVGFGYEQYF. The CDR3 coding sequence is TGTGCCAGCAGTGAAGTAGGTTTTGGGTACGAGCAGTACTTC.

This clonotype was picked up one time. The gene calls are TRBV15 and TRBJ2-3; 8 bases agree with TRBD1. The CDR3 is 17 amino acids. Germline assignment: CDR1 LNHNV and CDR2 YYDKDF (reference sequence). Trimming at V came to 0 bases and at J to 2 bases, leaving 7 bases not matched to a gene. The CDR3 bases are TGTGCCACCAGCAGAGATCTCAGGGACAGGCCCACAGATACGCAGTATTTT. Residues: CATSRDLRDRPTDTQYF.

This sequence joins TRBV29-1 and TRBJ2-2, with 7 bases identical to TRBD1. This CDR3 region has 12 residues. Germline loops: CDR1 SQVTM, CDR2 ANQGSEA. The ends lost 7 bases at V and 8 bases at J; junction bases unmatched: 7. The CDR3 DNA reads TGCAGCGCCGCGACAGGGCCAGGGGAGCTGTTTTTT. Encoded protein: CSAATGPGELFF.

The chain couples TRBV30 to TRBJ1-6; tentative D call: TRBD1 (5 bases). V was cut by 4 bases and J by 3 bases, with 16 bases left in between. Per the germline V gene, CDR1 is GTSNPN and CDR2 is SVGIG (reference sequence). This CDR3 contains 16 residues. This CDR3 is CAWKSWGVNYNSPLHF. As DNA, the CDR3 is TGTGCCTGGAAAAGTTGGGGGGTAAACTATAATTCACCCCTCCACTTT.

The chain couples TRBV7-3 to TRBJ2-3; TRBD1 matches 7 bases. CDR1 is SGHTA and CDR2 is FQGTGA in the germline V gene. Trimming cost V 2 bases and J 6 bases; bases outside gene matches: 11. This CDR3 is built from 16 residues. CDR3 DNA sequence: TGTGCCAGCAGCTTAGGAGCCGACAGGGTCCGGGATACGCAGTATTTT. It translates to CASSLGADRVRDTQYF.

The gene calls are TRBV24-1 and TRBJ1-5; D gene uncertain. The CDR3 totals 14 residues. The V end was cut by 5 bases, the J end by 3 bases, with 10 bases between. Germline V lookup: CDR1 KGHDR, CDR2 SFDVKD. The CDR3 DNA follows: TGTGCCACCAGTGCGAGGCTGGACAATCAGCCCCAGCATTTT. Its translation is CATSARLDNQPQHF.

The chain has TRBV20-1 and TRBJ1-5; the D gene is possibly TRBD1 (6 bases). From germline, CDR1 is DFQATT and CDR2 SNEGSKA (reference sequence). Between the trimmed V and J ends, which lost 4 bases and 0 bases, there was a span of 10 bases. The CDR3 is 14 residues long. Written as DNA, the CDR3 is TGCAGTGCTACCAAGGACAGTAGCAATCAGCCCCAGCATTTT. Its translation is CSATKDSSNQPQHF.

The chain joins TRBV27 to TRBJ2-1; D is unclear. Trimming stripped 3 bases from V and 0 bases from J, with 6 bases between. This CDR3 is 14 amino acids long. CDR1 is MNHEY and CDR2 is SMNVEV in the germline V gene (reference sequence). CDR3 nucleotides: TGTGCCAGCAGTTTGGTGGGCTCCTACAATGAGCAGTTCTTC. As protein: CASSLVGSYNEQFF.

This chain connects TRBV29-1 to TRBJ1-5, with 8 bases that match TRBD1. V lost 4 bases, J lost 3 bases, and 2 bases stayed unmatched. This CDR3 is 13 amino acids long. Germline V lookup: CDR1 SQVTM, CDR2 ANQGSEA. The CDR3 loop reads CSVAGGLNQPQHF. The CDR3 bases are TGCAGCGTTGCAGGGGGCCTCAATCAGCCCCAGCATTTT.

The chain couples TRBV27 to TRBJ1-1; TRBD1 is a possible D gene (5 bases). CDR1 is MNHEY and CDR2 is SMNVEV in the germline V gene (reference sequence). The CDR3 runs 14 residues. V was cut by 3 bases and J by 4 bases, with 12 bases left in between. CDR3 nucleotide sequence: TGTGCCAGCAGTTTCCACGGGGGGATCACTGAAGCTTTCTTT. This sequence encodes CASSFHGGITEAFF.

The rearrangement joins TRBV19 to TRBJ1-5; D is ambiguous. There are 17 residues in the CDR3. V gave up 7 bases and J gave up 0 bases, with 19 bases separating them. Germline V gives CDR1 LNHDA, CDR2 SQIVND (reference sequence). CDR3 protein: CASNSRIGLGSNQPQHF. The CDR3 DNA reads TGTGCCAGTAACAGCAGGATAGGGCTTGGTAGCAATCAGCCCCAGCATTTT. Using reference TRBV19 and TRBJ1-5 for the parts outside the CDR3, the full variable domain is DGGITQSPKYLFRKEGQNVTLSCEQNLNHDAMYWYRQDPGQGLRLIYYSQIVNDFQKGDIAEGYSVSREKKESFPLTVTSAQKNPTAFYLCASNSRIGLGSNQPQHFGDGTRLSIL.

This clonotype has only one observation. The rearrangement uses TRBV5-1 and TRBJ2-3, with D unresolved. The CDR3 runs 16 residues. Germline assignment: CDR1 SGHRS and CDR2 YFSETQ. The V end was cut by 1 base, the J end by 5 bases, with 17 bases between. The CDR3 here is CASSLYGSAFVDTQYF. The CDR3, as DNA: TGCGCCAGCAGCTTGTACGGTTCTGCGTTTGTAGATACGCAGTATTTT. Looking up the rest from reference TRBV5-1 and TRBJ2-3 gives the full variable domain: KAGVTQTPRYLIKTRGQQVTLSCSPISGHRSVSWYQQTPGQGLQFLFEYFSETQRNKGNFPGRFSGRQFSNSRSEMNVSTLELGDSALYLCASSLYGSAFVDTQYFGPGTRLTVL.